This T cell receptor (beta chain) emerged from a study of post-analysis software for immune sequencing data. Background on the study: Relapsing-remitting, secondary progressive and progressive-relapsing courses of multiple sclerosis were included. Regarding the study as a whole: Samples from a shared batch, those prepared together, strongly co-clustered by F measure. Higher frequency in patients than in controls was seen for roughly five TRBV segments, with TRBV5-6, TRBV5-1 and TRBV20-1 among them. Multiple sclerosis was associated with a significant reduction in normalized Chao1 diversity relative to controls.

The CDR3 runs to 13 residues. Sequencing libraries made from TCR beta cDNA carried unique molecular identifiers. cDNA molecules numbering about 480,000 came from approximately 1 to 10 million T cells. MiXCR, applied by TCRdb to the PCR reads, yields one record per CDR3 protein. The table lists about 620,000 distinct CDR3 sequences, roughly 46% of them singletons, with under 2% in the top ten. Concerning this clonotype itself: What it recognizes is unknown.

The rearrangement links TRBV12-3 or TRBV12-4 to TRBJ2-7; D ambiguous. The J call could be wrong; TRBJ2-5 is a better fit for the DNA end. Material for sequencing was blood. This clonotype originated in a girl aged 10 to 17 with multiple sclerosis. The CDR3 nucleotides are TGTGCCAGCAGTTCGGATGTGTCGGAGACCCAGTACTTC. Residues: CASSSDVSETQYF.